This T cell receptor (beta chain) is from a study of T cells in Graves' hyperthyroidism and ophthalmopathy. Exclusion of patients followed from uncontrolled infection, other autoimmune disease, pregnancy or lactation. Of note for this clonotype: The antigen is unknown.

It was RNA transcripts that yielded the amplified TCR beta CDR3 regions. TCR CDR3 regions were first amplified by RT-PCR with HTBI primers. Each CDR3 protein gets one entry after TCRdb re-called the multiplex PCR reads with MiXCR. The repertoire holds about 580,000 distinct CDR3 sequences, about 43% seen once, with about 8.3% in the top ten. Study conclusions and caveats: A median 6.5 months before onset, the model predicted ophthalmopathy.

This CDR3 has 16 residues. Germline CDR1 reads SGHTA; CDR2 reads FQGNSA. Between the trimmed V and J ends, which lost 3 bases and 10 bases, there was a span of 19 bases. This receptor was identified in a young woman with Graves' hyperthyroidism. The sample taken for sequencing was peripheral blood or thyroid tissue (not recorded which). The chain links TRBV7-2 to TRBJ1-6, with a possible D match to TRBD1 (6 bases). As DNA, the CDR3 is TGTGCCAGCAGCTTGGAACAGGGAACCCCAGAATCACCCCTCCACTTT. This codes for CASSLEQGTPESPLHF.